What follows are 29 T cell receptor beta chains derived from one specimen sequenced in a study of T cell responses to AZD1222 COVID-19 vaccine. Some clones are missing from TCRdb's copy, which holds only in-frame ones; the method was immunoSEQ multiplex PCR. Of some 140,000 clones in the sample, approximately 92% were seen once. The specimen comprised peripheral blood, sampled 28 days after the second AZD1222 dose. These receptors were collected from an adult who received the AZD1222 COVID-19 vaccine.

J is TRBJ1-5 and V is TRBV2; D is ambiguous. Looked up from germline, CDR1 is SNHLY and CDR2 is FYNNEI. The CDR3 contains 14 residues. V shed 1 base and J shed 6 bases, with 10 bases lying between them. CDR3 DNA sequence: TGTGCCAGCAGTGAAGAGTCCAGGCGTCAGCCCCAGCATTTT. It codes for CASSEESRRQPQHF.

The V call is TRBV7-8, the J call TRBJ1-1; D is uncertain. Trimming left V 5 bases short and J 3 bases short, with 19 bases between. The CDR3 spans 16 residues. Germline values: CDR1 SGHVS, CDR2 FQNEAQ. CDR3 amino acids: CASSTPGPSGHTEAFF. CDR3 in DNA: TGTGCCAGCAGCACCCCCGGTCCCAGTGGTCACACTGAAGCTTTCTTT.

The chain has TRBV7-8 and TRBJ1-4; TRBD1 is a possible D gene (5 bases). The CDR3 contains 15 residues. The germline V gene encodes CDR1 SGHVS and CDR2 FQNEAQ. Trimming shortened V by 1 base and J by 7 bases, and 13 bases separated the two germline ends. CDR3 coding DNA: TGTGCCAGCAGCTTAGGGCAGGGATTAACTGAAAAACTGTTTTTT. As protein: CASSLGQGLTEKLFF.

This chain links TRBV7-9 with TRBJ2-7; D may be TRBD2 (5 bases). Germline V lookup: CDR1 SEHNR, CDR2 FQNEAQ (reference sequence). CDR3 length: 16 residues. V was cut by 1 base and J by 5 bases, with 18 bases left in between. The CDR3 here is CASSLVSSAGLHEQYF. For the CDR3, the DNA is TGTGCCAGCAGCTTAGTAAGTTCGGCGGGTCTCCACGAGCAGTACTTC.

The chain couples TRBV7-9 to TRBJ1-2; TRBD1 might be the D (6 bases). The CDR3 sequence is 15 residues long. V dropped 3 bases and J dropped 1 base, with 12 bases sitting between them. Germline assignment: CDR1 SEHNR and CDR2 FQNEAQ (reference sequence). CDR3 sequence (DNA): TGTGCCAGCAGCTTTACAGGGCAGAATAACTATGGCTACACCTTC. Translated: CASSFTGQNNYGYTF.

The chain has TRBV2 and TRBJ2-2; D is unresolved. Germline V lookup: CDR1 SNHLY, CDR2 FYNNEI. Trimming removed 7 bases from V and 8 bases from J, with 8 bases in between. CDR3 length: 11 residues. Written as DNA, the CDR3 is TGTGCCAGCACCCTACAGGGGGAGCTGTTTTTT. Residues: CASTLQGELFF.

The chain couples TRBV6-6 to TRBJ2-7; the D gene is possibly TRBD2 (6 bases). In germline, CDR1 is MNHNY, CDR2 SVGAGI (reference sequence). The CDR3 spans 15 residues. V lost 5 bases and J 5 bases, leaving 19 bases between the germline ends. CDR3: CASSPVGNGGDEQYF. The CDR3 nucleotides are TGTGCCAGCAGTCCGGTCGGAAACGGGGGAGACGAGCAGTACTTC.

The rearrangement links TRBV7-9 to TRBJ1-2; possibly TRBD1 for D (5 bases). Germline V lookup: CDR1 SEHNR, CDR2 FQNEAQ (reference sequence). The CDR3 has 14 residues. Trimming took 5 bases from V and 3 from J, leaving 13 bases between them. In DNA form, the CDR3 reads TGTGCCAGCAGCCTAGGACATGCAGACTATGGCTACACCTTC. It translates to CASSLGHADYGYTF.

The chain combines TRBV9 with TRBJ2-1, with a tentative D call TRBD1 (6 bases). This CDR3 region has 14 residues. V was shortened by 3 bases and J by 6 bases, with 13 bases between the two germline ends. Per the germline V gene, CDR1 is SGDLS and CDR2 is YYNGEE. In DNA, the CDR3 is TGTGCCAGCAGCGCCTCTGGCAGGGGCAATGAGCAGTTCTTC. Translating it yields CASSASGRGNEQFF.

The chain carries TRBV5-1 and TRBJ1-3, with D possibly being TRBD1 (5 bases). Germline V lookup: CDR1 SGHRS, CDR2 YFSETQ. The V end was cut by 0 bases, the J end by 3 bases, with 16 bases between. The CDR3 totals 17 residues. CDR3 in amino acids: CASSLEQGSRSGNTIYF. Here the CDR3 DNA reads TGCGCCAGCAGCTTGGAGCAGGGCAGCCGGAGTGGAAACACCATATATTTT. Full variable domain (rest looked up from reference TRBV5-1 and TRBJ1-3): KAGVTQTPRYLIKTRGQQVTLSCSPISGHRSVSWYQQTPGQGLQFLFEYFSETQRNKGNFPGRFSGRQFSNSRSEMNVSTLELGDSALYLCASSLEQGSRSGNTIYFGEGSWLTVV.

CDR3 in DNA: TGTGCCAGCAGTCTACCGGGACAGGTGAATGAAAAACTGTTTTTT. Amino acids: CASSLPGQVNEKLFF. V and J are TRBV6-6 and TRBJ1-4; 8 bases align to TRBD1. Trimming removed 5 bases from V and 5 bases from J; junction bases left unmatched: 7. The CDR3 is 15 residues long. CDR1 MNHNY and CDR2 SVGAGI come from the germline V gene (reference sequence).

J is TRBJ1-6 and V is TRBV12-3 or TRBV12-4; no reliable D call. This CDR3 is built from 13 residues. V lost 6 bases and J 6 bases, leaving 9 bases between the germline ends. As DNA, the CDR3 is TGTGCCAGCAGCCTCACAGCTAATTCACCCCTCCACTTT. Amino acid sequence: CASSLTANSPLHF.

The chain links TRBV6-5 to TRBJ1-6, with 8 bases that match TRBD1. Germline V gene sequence: CDR1 MNHEY, CDR2 SVGAGI. The CDR3 contains 13 residues. The J segment lost 8 bases and the V segment lost 7 bases, leaving 4 bases of the junction unmatched. The CDR3 bases are TGTGCCAGCAACCCGACAGGGGATTCACCCCTCCACTTT. This translates into CASNPTGDSPLHF.

V usage is TRBV30 and J usage is TRBJ2-7; TRBD2 is a possible D gene (6 bases). Germline V CDR1 and CDR2: GTSNPN, SVGIG (reference sequence). This CDR3 comprises 14 residues. Trimming took 0 bases from V and 2 from J, leaving 11 bases between them. CDR3 in DNA: TGTGCCTGGAGTGTGGGTAGCGGCCCCTACGAGCAGTACTTC. The encoded protein is CAWSVGSGPYEQYF.

The chain carries TRBV3-1 (or the pseudogene TRBV3-2) and TRBJ2-5, with 9 nucleotides matching TRBD1. V shed 1 base and J 5 bases; nucleotides not matched to a gene: 8. In germline, CDR1 is LGHDT, CDR2 YNNKEL (reference sequence). The CDR3 loop spans 16 amino acids. CDR3: CASSQGLEGTGETQYF. CDR3 in DNA: TGTGCCAGCAGCCAAGGACTAGAAGGGACAGGGGAGACCCAGTACTTC.

V is TRBV10-3 and J is TRBJ2-3; TRBD2 aligns across 7 bases. This CDR3 has 19 amino acids. V lost 3 bases to trimming and J lost 2 bases; unmatched junction nucleotides: 17. Germline V CDR1 and CDR2: ENHRY, SYGVKD. The chain's CDR3 is CAISESSVPGGLLTDTQYF. The CDR3 DNA follows: TGTGCCATCAGTGAATCTTCCGTTCCGGGGGGACTTCTCACAGATACGCAGTATTTT.

The V gene is TRBV6-6, the J gene TRBJ1-2, with D perhaps matching TRBD1 (6 bases). The CDR3 is 14 amino acids. The germline V and J ends were trimmed by 5 bases and 8 bases, with 18 bases remaining between them. Germline V gene sequence: CDR1 MNHNY, CDR2 SVGAGI (reference sequence). The CDR3 DNA reads as TGTGCCAGCAGTCCATCCGGGACAATATTAGGCTACACCTTC. Translated, it gives CASSPSGTILGYTF.

V is TRBV5-1 and J is TRBJ1-4; D not resolved. The germline V gene encodes CDR1 SGHRS and CDR2 YFSETQ. This CDR3 is built from 14 residues. The V and J ends lost 0 bases and 0 bases respectively, with 3 bases between them. The CDR3 is CASSLGATNEKLFF. The CDR3 DNA is TGCGCCAGCAGCTTGGGGGCAACTAATGAAAAACTGTTTTTT.

The V call is TRBV4-2, the J call TRBJ2-7; tentative D call: TRBD1 (6 bases). Germline V CDR1 and CDR2: LGHNA, YNFKEQ. V lost 5 bases to trimming and J lost 2 bases, with 13 bases between them. There are 14 residues in the CDR3. CDR3 in DNA: TGTGCCAGCAGCAACCGGGACACCACCTACGAGCAGTACTTC. Its protein product is CASSNRDTTYEQYF.

The V gene is TRBV27, the J gene TRBJ1-2; D is unresolved. The CDR3 is 13 amino acids. With 2 bases removed from V and 6 bases from J, the gap between germline ends came to 10 bases. Germline V gene lookup returns CDR1 MNHEY and CDR2 SMNVEV (reference sequence). In DNA form, the CDR3 reads TGTGCCAGCAGTTTAAGTTATGGGAATGGCTACACCTTC. This encodes CASSLSYGNGYTF.

The chain combines TRBV6-4 with TRBJ2-6; possibly TRBD1 or TRBD2 for D (5 bases each). This CDR3 is 15 amino acids long. Trimming removed 5 bases from V and 4 bases from J, with 12 bases in between. Germline CDR1 MRHNA, CDR2 SNTAGT. CDR3 sequence: CASSKEGTGANVLTF. For the CDR3, the DNA is TGTGCCAGCAGTAAAGAGGGGACGGGGGCCAACGTCCTGACTTTC.

The V call is TRBV7-9, the J call TRBJ1-3, with TRBD1 matching 10 bases. This CDR3 region has 14 residues. After removal of 4 bases from V and 6 bases from J, the junction contained 3 bases not matched to a gene. Germline V gene sequence: CDR1 SEHNR, CDR2 FQNEAQ (reference sequence). CDR3 coding DNA: TGTGCCAGCAGCTCTGGGACAGGGGAAAACACCATATATTTT. Protein sequence: CASSSGTGENTIYF. The full variable domain, with the rest looked up from reference TRBV7-9 and TRBJ1-3, is DTGVSQNPRHKITKRGQNVTFRCDPISEHNRLYWYRQTLGQGPEFLTYFQNEAQLEKSRLLSDRFSAERPKGSFSTLEIQRTEQGDSAMYLCASSSGTGENTIYFGEGSWLTVV.

The gene calls are TRBV24-1 and TRBJ1-5; D remains unclear. Trimming cost V 4 bases and J 5 bases, with 11 bases left between them. The CDR3 totals 14 residues. Germline CDR1 KGHDR, CDR2 SFDVKD. CDR3 in amino acids: CATSEVTWDQPQHF. In nucleotides, the CDR3 is TGTGCCACCAGTGAGGTAACATGGGATCAGCCCCAGCATTTT.

The chain combines TRBV11-1 with TRBJ1-3, with TRBD1 matching 7 bases. Germline V gives CDR1 SGHAT, CDR2 FQDESV (reference sequence). The J segment lost 4 bases and the V segment lost 0 bases, leaving 15 bases of the junction unmatched. The CDR3 is 19 residues long. The CDR3 region has the DNA TGTGCCAGCAGCTTAGCGCGGTTTTCTACGGGACAGTCCGGAAACACCATATATTTT. It codes for CASSLARFSTGQSGNTIYF.

The V call is TRBV5-4, the J call TRBJ2-4; possible D gene TRBD2, 6 bases. The CDR3 extends over 14 amino acids. Germline V gives CDR1 SGHNT, CDR2 YYREEE (reference sequence). The ends were cut back, 0 bases at V and 5 bases at J, with 9 bases in the middle. The CDR3 DNA follows: TGTGCCAGCAGCTTGGGGGGGGTGGAAAACATTCAGTACTTC. It is translated as CASSLGGVENIQYF.

The rearrangement links TRBV7-9 to TRBJ1-2, with no clear D. In germline, CDR1 is SEHNR, CDR2 FQNEAQ (reference sequence). V lost 5 bases and J lost 4, with 14 bases in between. This CDR3 has 14 amino acids. CDR3 sequence reads: CASSAEGRAYGYTF. The CDR3 DNA reads TGTGCCAGCAGCGCCGAGGGTCGGGCCTATGGCTACACCTTC.

This clone was seen a single time. V usage is TRBV5-1 and J usage is TRBJ1-6, with 9 bases lining up with TRBD1. The ends lost 1 base at V and 7 bases at J; junction bases unmatched: 3. CDR3 length: 15 amino acids. Germline CDR1 reads SGHRS; CDR2 reads YFSETQ. CDR3 loop: CASSLLGQGNSPLHF. DNA of the CDR3: TGCGCCAGCAGCTTGTTGGGACAGGGAAATTCACCCCTCCACTTT.

CDR3 region: CASSRGGKQPQHF. Here the CDR3 DNA reads TGTGCCAGCTCTCGGGGAGGGAAGCAGCCCCAGCATTTT. This sequence joins TRBV18 and TRBJ1-5; no firm D call. V was cut by 6 bases and J by 7 bases, with 13 bases left in between. The CDR3 consists of 13 residues. CDR1 is KGHSH and CDR2 is LQKENI in the germline V gene.

The V call is TRBV30, the J call TRBJ1-6; no clear D. The CDR3 sequence is 13 residues long. V was clipped by 2 bases and J by 9 bases, with 11 bases between them. The germline V gene encodes CDR1 GTSNPN and CDR2 SVGIG (reference sequence). CDR3 loop: CAWSRQEVSPLHF. The CDR3, as DNA: TGTGCCTGGAGTAGACAAGAAGTTTCACCCCTCCACTTT.